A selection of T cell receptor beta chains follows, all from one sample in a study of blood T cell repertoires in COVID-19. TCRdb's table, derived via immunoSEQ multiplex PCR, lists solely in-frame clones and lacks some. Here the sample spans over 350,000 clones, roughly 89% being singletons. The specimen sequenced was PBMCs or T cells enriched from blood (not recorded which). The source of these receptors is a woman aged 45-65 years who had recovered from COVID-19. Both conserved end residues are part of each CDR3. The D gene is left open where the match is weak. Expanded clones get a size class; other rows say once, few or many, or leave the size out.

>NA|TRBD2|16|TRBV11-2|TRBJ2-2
CASSLGAGGSTGELFF
TGTGCCAGCAGCTTAGGAGCGGGGGGTAGCACCGGGGAGCTGTTTTTT
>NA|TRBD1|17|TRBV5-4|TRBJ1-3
CASSYGGTGFSGNTIYF
TGTGCCAGCAGTTACGGGGGGACAGGGTTCTCTGGAAACACCATATATTTT
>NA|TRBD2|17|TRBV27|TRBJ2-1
CASSQPLAGGTYNEQFF
TGTGCCAGCAGCCAGCCACTAGCGGGGGGAACCTACAATGAGCAGTTCTTC
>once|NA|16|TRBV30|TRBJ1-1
CAWSRRGIIRDTEAFF
TGTGCCTGGAGCCGCCGGGGGATAATAAGGGACACTGAAGCTTTCTTT
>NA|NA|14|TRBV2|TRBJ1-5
CASSDGEINQPQHF
TGTGCCAGCAGTGATGGGGAGATTAATCAGCCCCAGCATTTT
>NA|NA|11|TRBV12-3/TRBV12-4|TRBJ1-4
CASSVPGGLFF
TGTGCCAGCAGTGTACCGGGTGGACTGTTTTTT
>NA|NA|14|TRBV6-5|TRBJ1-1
CAVARYGDNTEAFF
TGTGCCGTAGCAAGATATGGAGATAACACTGAAGCTTTCTTT
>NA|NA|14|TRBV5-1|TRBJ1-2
CASSSEDGFYGYTF
TGCGCCAGCAGCTCGGAGGACGGATTCTATGGCTACACCTTC
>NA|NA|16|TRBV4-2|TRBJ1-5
CASSQEGSSGNQPQHF
TGTGCCAGCAGCCAAGAGGGGTCGTCGGGGAATCAGCCCCAGCATTTT
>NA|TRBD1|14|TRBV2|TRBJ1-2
CASSGGQGGYGYTF
TGTGCCAGCAGTGGGGGACAGGGAGGATATGGCTACACCTTC
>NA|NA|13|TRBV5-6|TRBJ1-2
CASSSLGVEGYTF
TGTGCCAGCAGCTCCCTCGGTGTGGAGGGCTACACCTTC
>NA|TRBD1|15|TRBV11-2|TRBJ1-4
CASSPGPYGQVDLFF
TGTGCCAGCAGCCCAGGGCCATATGGACAGGTAGACCTGTTTTTT
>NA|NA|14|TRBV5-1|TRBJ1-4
CASSLRGFDEKLFF
TGCGCCAGCAGCTTACGAGGGTTTGATGAAAAACTGTTTTTT
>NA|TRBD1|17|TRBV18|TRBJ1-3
CASSPYDRAISGNTIYF
TGTGCCAGCTCACCATATGACAGGGCAATCTCTGGAAACACCATATATTTT
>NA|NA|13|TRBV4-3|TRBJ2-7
CASSHGQHYEQYF
TGCGCCAGCAGCCATGGGCAGCACTACGAGCAGTACTTC
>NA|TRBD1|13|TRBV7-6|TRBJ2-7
CASSSQGPREQYF
TGTGCCAGCAGCTCACAGGGGCCGCGCGAGCAGTACTTC
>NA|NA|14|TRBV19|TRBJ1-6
CASSIFVQEGPLHF
TGTGCCAGTAGTATATTCGTTCAGGAAGGTCCCCTCCACTTT
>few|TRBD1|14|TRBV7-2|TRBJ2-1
CASRPGQSYNEQFF
TGTGCCAGCAGACCGGGACAGTCCTACAATGAGCAGTTCTTC
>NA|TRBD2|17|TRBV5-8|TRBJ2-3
CASSFVGLAGGTDTQYF
TGTGCCAGCAGCTTTGTGGGACTAGCGGGGGGAACAGATACGCAGTATTTT
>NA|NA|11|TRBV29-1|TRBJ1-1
CSSRGATEAFF
TGCAGCTCTCGGGGGGCCACTGAAGCTTTCTTT
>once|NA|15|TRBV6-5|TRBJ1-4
CASSLQTGPNEKLFF
TGTGCCAGCAGTCTACAGACAGGACCGAATGAAAAACTGTTTTTT
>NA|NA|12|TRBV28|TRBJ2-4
CATSPKRHKQYF
TGTGCCACCTCCCCGAAGAGACATAAACAGTACTTC
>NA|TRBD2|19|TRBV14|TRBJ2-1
CASSQAPRTSGFIYNEQFF
TGTGCCAGCAGCCAAGCCCCCCGGACTAGCGGGTTCATCTACAATGAGCAGTTCTTC
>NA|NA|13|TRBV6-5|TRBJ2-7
CASSLARIYEQYF
TGTGCCAGCAGTTTGGCCAGGATCTACGAGCAGTACTTC
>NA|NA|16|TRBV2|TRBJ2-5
CASSERRREVGETQYF
TGTGCCAGCAGTGAACGGCGCAGGGAGGTAGGGGAGACCCAGTACTTC
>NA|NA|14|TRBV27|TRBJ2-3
CASSPNTRTDTQYF
TGTGCCAGCAGCCCCAACACCCGCACAGATACGCAGTATTTT
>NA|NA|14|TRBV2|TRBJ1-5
CASSRTVSNQPQHF
TGTGCCAGCAGTAGGACAGTCAGCAATCAGCCCCAGCATTTT
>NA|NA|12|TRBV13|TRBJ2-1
CASSPPRGEQFF
TGTGCCAGCAGCCCCCCAAGAGGTGAGCAGTTCTTC
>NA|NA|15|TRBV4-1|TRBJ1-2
CASSLFISQADGYTF
TGCGCCAGCAGCCTTTTCATCTCGCAGGCAGATGGCTACACCTTC
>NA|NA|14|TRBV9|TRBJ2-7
CASSVVADPYEQYF
TGTGCCAGCAGCGTAGTAGCTGACCCCTACGAGCAGTACTTC
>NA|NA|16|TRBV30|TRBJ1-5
CAWSVAGGAGNQPQHF
TGTGCCTGGAGTGTAGCGGGGGGCGCGGGCAATCAGCCCCAGCATTTT
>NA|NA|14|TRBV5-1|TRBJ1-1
CASSLVGGYTEAFF
TGCGCCAGCAGCTTGGTCGGAGGGTACACTGAAGCTTTCTTT
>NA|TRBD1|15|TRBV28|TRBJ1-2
CASSLNVGQGDGYTF
TGTGCCAGCAGCCTAAATGTAGGGCAGGGGGACGGCTACACCTTC
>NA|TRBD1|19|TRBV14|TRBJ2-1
CASSGQGRRFGAWGDEQFF
TGTGCCAGCAGCGGACAGGGGCGACGTTTCGGGGCGTGGGGCGATGAGCAGTTCTTC
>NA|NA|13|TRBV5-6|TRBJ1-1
CASSLTLNTEAFF
TGTGCCAGCAGCTTGACACTAAACACTGAAGCTTTCTTT
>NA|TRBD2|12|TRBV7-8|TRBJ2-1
CASSLTSGEQFF
TGTGCCAGCAGCTTAACTAGCGGTGAGCAGTTCTTC
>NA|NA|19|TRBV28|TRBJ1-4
CASSFQNSGGVGGSEKLFF
TGTGCCAGCAGTTTCCAGAATAGTGGAGGGGTTGGGGGAAGTGAAAAACTGTTTTTT